These T cell receptor beta chains were read from a single sample in a study of T cell responses to AZD1222 COVID-19 vaccine. Measured with immunoSEQ multiplex PCR; TCRdb has only the in-frame clones, and not every one. The sample has about 150,000 clones; 85% to 95% are singletons. The sample here was peripheral blood, taken on day 0 of AZD1222 vaccination. The receptor source for this set is an adult in good health. Both conserved end residues are part of each CDR3. D genes are given only for firm matches. Clone size is shown for a subset of rows, as once, few, many or a class of expanded clone.

- | TRBJ1-2 | - | TRBV25-1 | TGTGCCAGCAGTGCCTCAACAGGAATCTTTCGGGGTGGCTACACCTTC | CASSASTGIFRGGYTF
- | TRBJ2-3 | TRBD2 | TRBV6-6 | TGTGCCAGCAGCTACCGGGGCGGGGGGACAGATACGCAGTATTTT | CASSYRGGGTDTQYF
- | TRBJ1-5 | TRBD1 | TRBV7-9 | TGTGCCAGCAGCTTTTCTACGGCCCAGGGCAGGGGGTCAGGTCAGCCCCAGCATTTT | CASSFSTAQGRGSGQPQHF
- | TRBJ2-1 | TRBD1 | TRBV29-1 | TGCAGCGTTAAAGAAGGGACAGCCTCGACAGAACGGCCGTACAATGAGCAGTTCTTC | CSVKEGTASTERPYNEQFF
- | TRBJ1-6 | - | TRBV4-1 | TGCGCCAGCAGCCAGGAACAAAACCGGGCCATGTTCAGTTCACCCCTCCACTTT | CASSQEQNRAMFSSPLHF
- | TRBJ2-2 | TRBD2 | TRBV5-1 | TGCGCCAGCAGCTCGACTAGCGGGGGGACGACCGGGGAGCTGTTTTTT | CASSSTSGGTTGELFF
once | TRBJ1-2 | TRBD1 | TRBV12-3/TRBV12-4 | TGTGCCAGCAGAACAGGACAGGGAAACGGCTACACCTTC | CASRTGQGNGYTF
- | TRBJ2-7 | TRBD2 | TRBV19 | TGTGCCAGTAGTTCCCGGCTAGCGGGGGGTTCCTACGAGCAGTACTTC | CASSSRLAGGSYEQYF
- | TRBJ2-4 | - | TRBV10-1 | TGCGCCAGCAGTGAGAATGTAGGACCAACAGACAAAAACATTCAGTACTTC | CASSENVGPTDKNIQYF
- | TRBJ1-1 | - | TRBV9 | TGTGCCAGCAGCGTAGTTGTTCCGGAGATCCGCCCTGAAGCTTTCTTT | CASSVVVPEIRPEAFF
- | TRBJ1-2 | - | TRBV12-3/TRBV12-4 | TGTGCCAGCAGTGGGACAAGGCGCTATGGCTACACCTTC | CASSGTRRYGYTF
- | TRBJ2-3 | - | TRBV2 | TGTGCCAGCGGGGGGCTCACAGATACGCAGTATTTT | CASGGLTDTQYF
- | TRBJ1-2 | - | TRBV6-5 | TGTGCCGGGACTACAGGGCTAGGCTATGGCTACACCTTC | CAGTTGLGYGYTF
- | TRBJ2-7 | TRBD1 | TRBV5-1 | TGCGCCAGCAGCTTCAGGACAGGGCCAACCTACGAGCAGTACTTC | CASSFRTGPTYEQYF
- | TRBJ1-1 | - | TRBV27 | TGTGCCAGCGGCCTAACACAGGGTACTGAAGCTTTCTTT | CASGLTQGTEAFF
- | TRBJ1-3 | - | TRBV29-1 | TGCAGCGTTGAAGTGTTTGGGCCTGGAAACACCATATATTTT | CSVEVFGPGNTIYF
- | TRBJ1-1 | - | TRBV6-1 | TGTGCCAGCAGTGACGGAGCGAACACTGAAGCTTTCTTT | CASSDGANTEAFF
- | TRBJ1-1 | TRBD1 | TRBV28 | TGTGCCAGCAGTTTAGGGGGACAGGTTCGTGAAGCTTTCTTT | CASSLGGQVREAFF
once | TRBJ1-2 | - | TRBV7-8 | TGTGCCAGCAGCGCGACGGGCCTCTCGGGCTATGGCTACACCTTC | CASSATGLSGYGYTF
- | TRBJ1-6 | - | TRBV30 | TGTGCCTGGAGTGTAGGACAGCGAGCGGCACCCCTCCACTTT | CAWSVGQRAAPLHF
- | TRBJ2-7 | - | TRBV7-6 | TGTGCCAGCAGCTTAGATTTGGCGACGCGAGAGCAGTACTTC | CASSLDLATREQYF